The 4 T cell receptor beta chains listed next were all sequenced from one sample in a study of metastatic and nonmetastatic thyroid tumors. Every patient was untreated before thyroid surgery. With MiXCR, TCRdb called clones anew from the PCR reads. The sample shows about 10,000 clones, about 37% of them seen only once. The material sequenced was tumor tissue. The receptors shown here come from a female donor with papillary thyroid cancer or a benign thyroid nodule (not recorded which). Some clones in this sample may be carry-over from other donors' samples.

This clone was observed a few times. The gene calls are TRBV6-2 or TRBV6-3 and TRBJ2-5; 10 bases agree with TRBD2. The DNA matches TRBJ2-1 better at its end, which makes the J call doubtful. Germline CDR1 is MNHEY and CDR2 is SVGEGT. This CDR3 has 17 amino acids. The CDR3 region is CASSYHPGLAGDNEQFF. CDR3 in DNA: TGTGCCAGCAGTTATCACCCCGGTCTAGCGGGAGACAATGAGCAGTTCTTC.

This rearrangement joins TRBV5-1 to TRBJ2-1; D is uncertain. This CDR3 has 12 residues. Germline V gives CDR1 SGHRS, CDR2 YFSETQ. Between the trimmed V and J ends, which lost 3 bases and 4 bases, there was a span of 5 bases. The chain's CDR3 is CASSSLYNEQFF. DNA for the CDR3: TGCGCCAGCAGCTCACTGTACAATGAGCAGTTCTTC.

The V and J genes are TRBV6-1 and TRBJ1-2, with D tentatively TRBD1 (5 bases). Between the trimmed V and J ends, which lost 8 bases and 1 base, there was a span of 11 bases. This CDR3 is built from 13 residues. Germline CDR1 reads MNHNS; CDR2 reads SASEGT. This chain's CDR3 is CASAPGSNYGYTF. DNA for the CDR3: TGTGCCAGCGCCCCAGGGAGTAACTATGGCTACACCTTC.

This clone came up many times. J is TRBJ2-7 and V is TRBV6-1; TRBD1 aligns across 10 bases. V lost 7 bases and J lost 4; bases outside the gene matches: 13. This CDR3 spans 16 amino acids. The germline gives CDR1 MNHNS, CDR2 SASEGT. CDR3 sequence: CASKASGQGGIYEQYF. The DNA for the CDR3 is TGTGCCAGCAAAGCTTCAGGACAGGGGGGAATTTACGAGCAGTACTTC.